These 2 T cell receptor beta chains came from one sample sequenced in a study of regulatory T cells in long-lasting Graves disease (dated by TCRdb to about 2021). Taken with the paper, the label for time point translates to: newly diagnosed GD, antithyroid drugs for less than 3 months. For both TCR sequencing and RNA sequencing, RNA was extracted from PBMCs using TRIzol. Library prep was done by multiplex PCR. Sequencing took place on an Illumina HiSeq 4000. CDR3 regions were amplified by Arm-PCR with iRepertoire HTBI primers to construct TCR beta libraries. The public sequencing data were trimmed at Q25 with fastp and processed into clonotypes with MiXCR by TCRdb, which kept only in-frame beta chains. Entries that share a CDR3 protein sequence are merged under the most common genes and DNA. This sample gives 350,000 to 400,000 distinct CDR3 sequences in total; 15% to 20% of them show up just once. 20% to 25% of the sample goes to the ten largest clones.

This sample also appeared in a second study, on T cells in Graves' hyperthyroidism and ophthalmopathy.

The material was peripheral blood mononuclear cells (PBMCs), obtained at new diagnosis, from a patient treated with antithyroid drugs. The receptors were sampled from a woman aged 18-29 years with Graves disease. Donor details come from another sample of the same person, matched by shared clones.

This clonotype was seen ten or more times. This chain uses TRBV10-3 with TRBJ2-7, with 14 bases aligning to TRBD2. The trim removed 1 base at V and 6 bases at J, leaving 8 bases unmatched. The CDR3 extends over 17 amino acids. Germline values: CDR1 ENHRY, CDR2 SYGVKD. CDR3 coding DNA: TGTGCCATCAGTGAGTGGGTGACTAGCGGGAGGGGTTCCGAGCAGTACTTC. Encoded protein: CAISEWVTSGRGSEQYF.

Many counts were recorded for this clonotype. The rearrangement links TRBV5-1 to TRBJ2-3; 9 bases align to TRBD1. The V and J ends lost 0 bases and 4 bases, in that order; junction bases with no gene match: 9. CDR1 and CDR2 (germline): SGHRS, YFSETQ. CDR3 size: 17 residues. DNA of the CDR3: TGCGCCAGCAGCTTGGGGACGTGGGACAGGGAGCCAGATACGCAGTATTTT. Its translation: CASSLGTWDREPDTQYF.